A single sample gave rise to the 3 T cell receptor beta chains below, sequenced in a study of blood T cell repertoires in COVID-19. Only in-frame clones appear in the TCRdb table, and some are missing; sequencing was by immunoSEQ multiplex PCR. The sample holds tens of thousands of clones, 80% to 90% seen once. Sequencing was carried out using peripheral blood. The receptors were gathered from a woman in her fifties or sixties with acute or convalescent COVID-19.

The V gene is TRBV7-8, the J gene TRBJ1-5, with 7 bases aligning to TRBD1. This CDR3 has 14 amino acids. Germline CDR1 SGHVS, CDR2 FQNEAQ. V lost 5 bases and J lost 2; bases outside the gene matches: 3. This chain's CDR3 is CASSDDRGNQPQHF. The CDR3, as DNA: TGTGCCAGCAGCGACGACAGGGGCAATCAGCCCCAGCATTTT.

CDR3: CASSSRGGSSAFTDTQYF. In DNA, the CDR3 is TGTGCCAGCAGCTCGAGGGGGGGTAGCTCGGCCTTCACAGATACGCAGTATTTT. This rearrangement joins TRBV5-4 to TRBJ2-3, with D tentatively TRBD2 (7 bases). Trimming left V 3 bases short and J 2 bases short, with 22 bases between. The length of the CDR3 is 18 residues. From germline, CDR1 is SGHNT and CDR2 YYREEE (reference sequence).

This clone has just a few counts. J is TRBJ2-7 and V is TRBV19; 8 bases line up with TRBD2. The germline V gene encodes CDR1 LNHDA and CDR2 SQIVND (reference sequence). The length of the CDR3 is 17 residues. Unmatched junction bases numbered 10, after V lost 3 bases and J lost 0 bases. The CDR3 coding sequence is TGTGCCAGTAGTATCGGGTCCCTAGCGGGCGACTCCTACGAGCAGTACTTC. This codes for CASSIGSLAGDSYEQYF. The full variable domain, with the rest looked up from reference TRBV19 and TRBJ2-7, is DGGITQSPKYLFRKEGQNVTLSCEQNLNHDAMYWYRQDPGQGLRLIYYSQIVNDFQKGDIAEGYSVSREKKESFPLTVTSAQKNPTAFYLCASSIGSLAGDSYEQYFGPGTRLTVT.